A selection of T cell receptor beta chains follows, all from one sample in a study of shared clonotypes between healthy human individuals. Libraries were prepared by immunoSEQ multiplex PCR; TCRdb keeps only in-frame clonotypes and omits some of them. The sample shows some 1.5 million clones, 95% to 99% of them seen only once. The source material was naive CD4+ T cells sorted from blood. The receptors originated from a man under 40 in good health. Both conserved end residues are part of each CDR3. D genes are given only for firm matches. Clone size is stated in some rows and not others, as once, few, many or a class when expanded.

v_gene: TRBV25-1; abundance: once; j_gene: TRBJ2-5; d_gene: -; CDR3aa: CASSEGKQETQYF; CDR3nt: TGTGCCAGCAGTGAAGGCAAACAAGAGACCCAGTACTTC
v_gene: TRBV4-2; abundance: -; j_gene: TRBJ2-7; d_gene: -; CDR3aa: CASSQDAHRSYEQYF; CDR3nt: TGTGCCAGCAGCCAAGATGCGCACAGATCCTACGAGCAGTACTTC
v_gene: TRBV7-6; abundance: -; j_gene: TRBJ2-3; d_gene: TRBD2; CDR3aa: CASSLGSSGSTDTQYF; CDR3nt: TGTGCCAGCAGCCTGGGCTCTAGCGGTAGCACAGATACGCAGTATTTT
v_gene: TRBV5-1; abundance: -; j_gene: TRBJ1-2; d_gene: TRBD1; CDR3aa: CASSLGTGDGYTF; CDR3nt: TGCGCCAGCAGCTTGGGGACAGGGGACGGCTACACCTTC
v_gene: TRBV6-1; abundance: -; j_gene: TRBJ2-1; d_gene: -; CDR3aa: CASSVGQYNEQFF; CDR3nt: TGTGCCAGCAGTGTGGGACAATACAATGAGCAGTTCTTC
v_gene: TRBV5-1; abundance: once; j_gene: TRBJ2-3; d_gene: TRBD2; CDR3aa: CASSLASGRSDTQYF; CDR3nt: TGCGCCAGCAGCTTGGCTAGCGGGAGATCAGATACGCAGTATTTT
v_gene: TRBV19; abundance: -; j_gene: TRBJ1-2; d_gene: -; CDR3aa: CASSRLSYGYTF; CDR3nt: TGTGCCAGTAGTCGGCTTTCCTATGGCTACACCTTC
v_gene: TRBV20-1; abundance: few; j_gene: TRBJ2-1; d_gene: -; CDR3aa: CSARPRVEQFF; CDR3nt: TGCAGTGCTCGCCCGAGGGTTGAGCAGTTCTTC
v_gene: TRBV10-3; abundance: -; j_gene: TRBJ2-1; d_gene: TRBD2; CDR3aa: CAIASLSGRASYNEQFF; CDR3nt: TGTGCCATCGCTTCCCTTAGCGGGAGGGCCAGTTACAATGAGCAGTTCTTC
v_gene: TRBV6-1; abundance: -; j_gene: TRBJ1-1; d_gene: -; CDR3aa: CASSERGDTEAFF; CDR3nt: TGTGCCAGCAGTGAAAGGGGAGACACTGAAGCTTTCTTT
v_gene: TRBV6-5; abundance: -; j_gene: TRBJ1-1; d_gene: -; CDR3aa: CASKRVHARNTEAFF; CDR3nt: TGTGCCAGCAAGCGGGTTCATGCCAGGAACACTGAAGCTTTCTTT
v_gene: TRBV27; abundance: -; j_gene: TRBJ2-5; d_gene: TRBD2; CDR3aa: CASSEWTSGSKETQYF; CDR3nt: TGTGCCAGCAGCGAGTGGACTAGCGGGAGTAAAGAGACCCAGTACTTC
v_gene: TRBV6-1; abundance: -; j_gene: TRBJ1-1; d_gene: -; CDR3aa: CASSERGKNTEAFF; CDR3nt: TGTGCCAGCAGTGAGCGGGGGAAAAACACTGAAGCTTTCTTT
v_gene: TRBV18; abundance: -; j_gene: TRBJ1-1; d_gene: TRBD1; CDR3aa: CASSPTPGQQNTEAFF; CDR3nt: TGTGCCAGCTCACCAACACCGGGACAGCAGAACACTGAAGCTTTCTTT
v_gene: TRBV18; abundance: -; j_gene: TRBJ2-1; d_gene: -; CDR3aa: CASSPAGARSYNEQFF; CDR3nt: TGTGCCAGCTCACCGGCGGGGGCGCGGTCCTACAATGAGCAGTTCTTC
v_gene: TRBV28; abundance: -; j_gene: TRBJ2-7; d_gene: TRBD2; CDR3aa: CATARLAGQYEQYF; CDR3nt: TGTGCCACGGCCAGACTAGCGGGACAATACGAGCAGTACTTC
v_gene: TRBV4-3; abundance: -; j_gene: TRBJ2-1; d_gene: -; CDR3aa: CASSQVSGAGSYNEQFF; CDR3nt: TGCGCCAGCAGCCAAGTTTCAGGGGCAGGCTCCTACAATGAGCAGTTCTTC
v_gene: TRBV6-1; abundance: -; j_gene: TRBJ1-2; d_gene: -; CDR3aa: CASSEPPGYGYTF; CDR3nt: TGTGCCAGCAGTGAACCTCCAGGCTATGGCTACACCTTC
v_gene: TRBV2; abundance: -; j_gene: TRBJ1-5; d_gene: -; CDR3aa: CASSSGSGTDRHF; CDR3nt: TGTGCCAGCAGTTCGGGGTCAGGGACCGATAGGCATTTT
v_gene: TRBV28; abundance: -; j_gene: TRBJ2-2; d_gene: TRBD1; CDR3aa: CASGYLGQGAGGELFF; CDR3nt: TGTGCCAGCGGCTATTTAGGGCAGGGGGCAGGCGGGGAGCTGTTTTTT
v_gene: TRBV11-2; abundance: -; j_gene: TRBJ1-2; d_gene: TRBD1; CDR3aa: CASSHQTGTVTYGYTF; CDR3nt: TGTGCCAGCAGTCATCAAACCGGGACAGTCACTTATGGCTACACCTTC
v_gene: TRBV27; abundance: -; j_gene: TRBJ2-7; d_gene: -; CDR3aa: CASSVSYEQYF; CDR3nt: TGTGCCAGCAGTGTCTCCTACGAGCAGTACTTC
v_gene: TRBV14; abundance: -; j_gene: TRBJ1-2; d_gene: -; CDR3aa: CASSQDVGGRYGYTF; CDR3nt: TGTGCCAGCAGCCAAGATGTCGGGGGTCGCTATGGCTACACCTTC
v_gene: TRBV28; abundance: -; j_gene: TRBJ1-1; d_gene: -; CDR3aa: CASSSPPLDTEAFF; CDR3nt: TGTGCCAGCAGTTCCCCGCCCTTGGACACTGAAGCTTTCTTT
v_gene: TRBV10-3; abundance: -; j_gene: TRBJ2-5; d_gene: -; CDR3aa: CAINQEEGETQYF; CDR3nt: TGTGCCATCAATCAGGAGGAGGGAGAGACCCAGTACTTC
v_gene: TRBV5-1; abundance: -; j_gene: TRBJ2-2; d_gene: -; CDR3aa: CASSLSRTGGELFF; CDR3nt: TGCGCCAGCAGCTTGAGTCGGACCGGCGGGGAGCTGTTTTTT
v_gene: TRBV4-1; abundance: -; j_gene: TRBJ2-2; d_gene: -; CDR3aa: CASSTMDSLLNTGELFF; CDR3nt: TGCGCCAGCAGCACGATGGACTCACTTCTCAACACCGGGGAGCTGTTTTTT
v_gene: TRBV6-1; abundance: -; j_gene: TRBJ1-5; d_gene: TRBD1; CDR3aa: CASDRGEGINQPQHF; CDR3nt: TGTGCCAGCGACAGGGGCGAGGGGATCAATCAGCCCCAGCATTTT
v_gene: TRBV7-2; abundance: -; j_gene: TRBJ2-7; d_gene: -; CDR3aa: CASSLVGGYEQYF; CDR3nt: TGTGCCAGCAGCTTGGTCGGGGGCTACGAGCAGTACTTC
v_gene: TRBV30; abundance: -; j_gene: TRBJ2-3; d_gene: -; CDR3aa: CAWIIGNTQYF; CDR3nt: TGTGCCTGGATCATAGGAAATACGCAGTATTTT
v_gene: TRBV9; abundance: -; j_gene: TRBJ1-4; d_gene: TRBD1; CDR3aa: CASSASTGVGEKLFF; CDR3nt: TGTGCCAGCAGCGCATCTACAGGGGTGGGGGAAAAACTGTTTTTT
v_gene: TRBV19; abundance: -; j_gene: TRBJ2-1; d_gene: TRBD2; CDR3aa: CASSMRAGVSHNEQFF; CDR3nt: TGTGCCAGTAGTATGAGGGCGGGAGTCTCCCACAATGAGCAGTTCTTC
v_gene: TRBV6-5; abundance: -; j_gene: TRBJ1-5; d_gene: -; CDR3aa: CASSYRPKGQPQHF; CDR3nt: TGTGCCAGCAGTTACCGCCCTAAAGGTCAGCCCCAGCATTTT
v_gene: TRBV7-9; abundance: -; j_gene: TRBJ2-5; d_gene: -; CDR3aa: CASSLPGLEQETQYF; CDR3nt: TGTGCCAGCAGCTTACCGGGACTGGAACAAGAGACCCAGTACTTC
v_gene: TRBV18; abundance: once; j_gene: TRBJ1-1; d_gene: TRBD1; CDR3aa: CASSPGQGRTEAFF; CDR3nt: TGTGCCAGCTCACCGGGACAGGGCAGGACTGAAGCTTTCTTT
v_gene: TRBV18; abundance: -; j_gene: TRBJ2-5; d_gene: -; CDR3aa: CASSPLPGSGETQYF; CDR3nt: TGTGCCAGCTCACCACTGCCAGGGTCGGGAGAGACCCAGTACTTC
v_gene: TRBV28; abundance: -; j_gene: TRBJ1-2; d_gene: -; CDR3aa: CASSFVPDGSGYTF; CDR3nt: TGTGCCAGCAGTTTCGTACCCGACGGATCCGGCTACACCTTC
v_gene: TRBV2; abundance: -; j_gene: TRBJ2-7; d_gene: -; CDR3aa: CASSESRGLTYEQYF; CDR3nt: TGTGCCAGCAGTGAAAGCAGGGGCCTAACCTACGAGCAGTACTTC
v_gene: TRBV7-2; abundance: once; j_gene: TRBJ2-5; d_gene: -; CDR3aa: CASSLGQGFQETQYF; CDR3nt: TGTGCCAGCAGCTTAGGGCAGGGGTTTCAAGAGACCCAGTACTTC
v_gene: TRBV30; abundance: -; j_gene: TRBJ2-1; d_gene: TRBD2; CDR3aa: CAWTPPGLAVNEQFF; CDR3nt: TGTGCCTGGACCCCACCGGGGCTAGCGGTCAATGAGCAGTTCTTC
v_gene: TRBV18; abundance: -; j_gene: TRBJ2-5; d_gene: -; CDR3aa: CASSRTGFGETQYF; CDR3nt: TGTGCCAGCTCAAGAACAGGGTTCGGGGAGACCCAGTACTTC
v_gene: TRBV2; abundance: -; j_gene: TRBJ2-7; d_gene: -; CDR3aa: CASVYEGATYEQYF; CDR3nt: TGTGCCAGCGTTTACGAGGGAGCCACCTACGAGCAGTACTTC
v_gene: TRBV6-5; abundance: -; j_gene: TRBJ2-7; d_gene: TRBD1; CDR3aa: CASSQGQVYEQYF; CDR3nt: TGTGCCAGCAGCCAAGGACAGGTCTACGAGCAGTACTTC
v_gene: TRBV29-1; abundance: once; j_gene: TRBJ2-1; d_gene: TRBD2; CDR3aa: CSVEGLAGGTYNEQFF; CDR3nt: TGCAGCGTTGAAGGCCTAGCGGGAGGCACCTACAATGAGCAGTTCTTC